This TCR beta chain emerged from a study of blood T cell repertoires in COVID-19. Profiled with immunoSEQ multiplex PCR; TCRdb holds only in-frame clones, not every one. The repertoire consists of 290,000 or so clones, with 80% to 95% occurring once and the leading ten covering roughly 1.1%. CDR1 and CDR2 (germline): KGHSH, LQKENI. Trimming at V came to 1 base and at J to 1 base, leaving 4 bases not matched to a gene. This CDR3 region has 16 residues. Sequencing was carried out using PBMCs or T cells enriched from blood (not recorded which). This chain links TRBV18 with TRBJ2-4, with 7 bases identical to TRBD1. The origin of this receptor is a woman under 40 who had recovered from COVID-19. CDR3: CASSPRQGKAKNIQYF. For the CDR3, the DNA is TGTGCCAGCTCACCACGACAGGGTAAGGCCAAAAACATTCAGTACTTC.